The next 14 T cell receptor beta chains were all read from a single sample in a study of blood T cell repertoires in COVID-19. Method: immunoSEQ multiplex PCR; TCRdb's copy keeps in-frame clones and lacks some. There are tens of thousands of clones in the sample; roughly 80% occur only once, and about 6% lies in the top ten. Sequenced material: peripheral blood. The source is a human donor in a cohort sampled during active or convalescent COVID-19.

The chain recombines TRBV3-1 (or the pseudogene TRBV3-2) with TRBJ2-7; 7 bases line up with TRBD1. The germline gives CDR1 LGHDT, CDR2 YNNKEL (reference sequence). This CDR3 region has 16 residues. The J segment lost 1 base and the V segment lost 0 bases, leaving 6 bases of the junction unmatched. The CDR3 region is CASSQEGRGLSYEQYF. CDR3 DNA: TGTGCCAGCAGCCAAGAGGGCAGGGGGTTATCCTACGAGCAGTACTTC.

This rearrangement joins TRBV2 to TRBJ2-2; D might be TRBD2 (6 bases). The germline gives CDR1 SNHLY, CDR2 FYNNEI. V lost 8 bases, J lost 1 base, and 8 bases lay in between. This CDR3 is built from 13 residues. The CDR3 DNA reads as TGTGCCAGCGGAGCGGGGAACACCGGGGAGCTGTTTTTT. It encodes CASGAGNTGELFF.

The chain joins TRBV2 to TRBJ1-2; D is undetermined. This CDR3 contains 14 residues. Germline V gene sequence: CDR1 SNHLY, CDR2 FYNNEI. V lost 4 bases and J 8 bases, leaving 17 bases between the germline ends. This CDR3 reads CASSARRGERGYTF. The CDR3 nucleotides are TGTGCCAGCAGTGCGCGTCGCGGGGAAAGAGGCTACACCTTC.

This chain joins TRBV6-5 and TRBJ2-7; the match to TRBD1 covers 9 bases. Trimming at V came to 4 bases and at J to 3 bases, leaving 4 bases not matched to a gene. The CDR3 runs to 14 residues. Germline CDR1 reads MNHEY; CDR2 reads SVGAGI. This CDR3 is CASSFRDRDYEQYF. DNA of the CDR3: TGTGCCAGCAGTTTCCGGGACAGGGACTACGAGCAGTACTTC.

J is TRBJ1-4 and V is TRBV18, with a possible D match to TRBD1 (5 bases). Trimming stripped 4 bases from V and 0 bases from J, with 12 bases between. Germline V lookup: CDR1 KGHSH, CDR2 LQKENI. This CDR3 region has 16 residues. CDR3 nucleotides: TGTGCCAGCTCACTTTCCTGGACAACAACTAATGAAAAACTGTTTTTT. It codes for CASSLSWTTTNEKLFF.

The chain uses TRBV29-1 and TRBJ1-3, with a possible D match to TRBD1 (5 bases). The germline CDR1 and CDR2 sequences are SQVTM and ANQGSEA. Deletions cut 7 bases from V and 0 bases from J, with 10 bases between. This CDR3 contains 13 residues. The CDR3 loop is CSARQYSGNTIYF. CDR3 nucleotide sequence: TGCAGCGCCCGACAGTACTCTGGAAACACCATATATTTT.

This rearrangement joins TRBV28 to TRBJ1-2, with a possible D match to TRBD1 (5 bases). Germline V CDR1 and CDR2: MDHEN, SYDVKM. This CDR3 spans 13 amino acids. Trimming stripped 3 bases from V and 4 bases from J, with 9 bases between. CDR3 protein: CASSFGGGYGYTF. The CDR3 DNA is TGTGCCAGCAGTTTCGGGGGAGGCTATGGCTACACCTTC.

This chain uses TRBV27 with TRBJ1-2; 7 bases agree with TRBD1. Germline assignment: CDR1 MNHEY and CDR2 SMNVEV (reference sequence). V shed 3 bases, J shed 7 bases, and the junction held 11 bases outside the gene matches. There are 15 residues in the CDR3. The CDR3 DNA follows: TGTGCCAGCAGTTTCTCGACAGGGCATTCGGGTGGCTACACCTTC. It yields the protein CASSFSTGHSGGYTF.

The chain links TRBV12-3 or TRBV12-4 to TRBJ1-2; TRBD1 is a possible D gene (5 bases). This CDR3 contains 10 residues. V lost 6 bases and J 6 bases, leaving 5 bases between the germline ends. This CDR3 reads CASRGDGYTF. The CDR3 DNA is TGTGCCAGCAGAGGGGATGGCTACACCTTC.

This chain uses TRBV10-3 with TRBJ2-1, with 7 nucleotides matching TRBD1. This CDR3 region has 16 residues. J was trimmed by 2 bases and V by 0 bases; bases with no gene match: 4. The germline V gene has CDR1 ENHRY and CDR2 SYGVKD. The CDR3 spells CAISESMTGPYNEQFF. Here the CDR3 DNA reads TGTGCCATCAGTGAGTCGATGACAGGGCCCTACAATGAGCAGTTCTTC.

Written as DNA, the CDR3 is TGTGCCAGTAGCTCCCCAGTGGGGCAGAGGAACACTGAAGCTTTCTTT. Protein sequence: CASSSPVGQRNTEAFF. The chain recombines TRBV19 with TRBJ1-1; perhaps TRBD1 as D (5 bases). CDR1 and CDR2 (germline): LNHDA, SQIVND (reference sequence). The CDR3 contains 16 residues. The V end lost 6 bases, the J end lost 1 base, and 18 bases lay between the germline ends. Full variable domain (outside the CDR3, taken from reference TRBV19 and TRBJ1-1): DGGITQSPKYLFRKEGQNVTLSCEQNLNHDAMYWYRQDPGQGLRLIYYSQIVNDFQKGDIAEGYSVSREKKESFPLTVTSAQKNPTAFYLCASSSPVGQRNTEAFFGQGTRLTVV.

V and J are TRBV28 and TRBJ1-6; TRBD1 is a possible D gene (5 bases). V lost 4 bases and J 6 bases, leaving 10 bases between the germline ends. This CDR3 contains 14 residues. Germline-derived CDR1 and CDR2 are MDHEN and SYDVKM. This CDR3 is CASSWGVGNSPLHF. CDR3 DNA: TGTGCCAGCAGTTGGGGGGTCGGTAATTCACCCCTCCACTTT. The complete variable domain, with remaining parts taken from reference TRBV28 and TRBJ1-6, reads DVKVTQSSRYLVKRTGEKVFLECVQDMDHENMFWYRQDPGLGLRLIYFSYDVKMKEKGDIPEGYSVSREKKERFSLILESASTNQTSMYLCASSWGVGNSPLHFGNGTRLTVT.

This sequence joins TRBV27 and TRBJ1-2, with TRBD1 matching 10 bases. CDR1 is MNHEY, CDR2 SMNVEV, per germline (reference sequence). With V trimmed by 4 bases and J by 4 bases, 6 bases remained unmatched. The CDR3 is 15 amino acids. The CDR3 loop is CASSSPTGGAYGYTF. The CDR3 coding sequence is TGTGCCAGCAGTTCCCCGACAGGGGGCGCCTATGGCTACACCTTC.

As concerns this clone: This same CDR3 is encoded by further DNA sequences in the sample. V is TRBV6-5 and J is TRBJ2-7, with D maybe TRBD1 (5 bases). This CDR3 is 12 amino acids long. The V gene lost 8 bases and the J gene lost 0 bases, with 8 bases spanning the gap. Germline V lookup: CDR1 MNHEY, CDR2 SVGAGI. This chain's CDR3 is CASRQGSYEQYF. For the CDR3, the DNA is TGTGCCAGCCGCCAGGGCTCCTACGAGCAGTACTTC.